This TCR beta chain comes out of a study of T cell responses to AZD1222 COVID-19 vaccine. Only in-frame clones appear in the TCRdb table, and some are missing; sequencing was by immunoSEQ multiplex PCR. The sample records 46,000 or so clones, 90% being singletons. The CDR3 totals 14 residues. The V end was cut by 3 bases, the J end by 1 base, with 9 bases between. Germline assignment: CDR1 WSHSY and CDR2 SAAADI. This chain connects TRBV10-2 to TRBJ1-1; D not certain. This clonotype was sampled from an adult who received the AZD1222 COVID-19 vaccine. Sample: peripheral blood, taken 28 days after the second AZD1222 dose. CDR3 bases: TGCGCCAGCAGTGATTCCAGGTGGAACACTGAAGCTTTCTTT. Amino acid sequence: CASSDSRWNTEAFF.